Shown below are 31 T cell receptor beta chains from a single sample sequenced in a study of cytomegalovirus exposure and HLA in healthy donors (dated by TCRdb to about 2017). The library was built by means of the immunoSEQ multiplex PCR assay. Held by TCRdb, this immuneACCESS table contains in-frame sequences only and omits some clones. Under half of the omission traces to an unresolved V gene where checked; the cause of the rest is unknown. This sample is represented by 100,000 or so clones; roughly 85% of them were singletons. Clones ranked in the top ten supply roughly 3.9% of the sample. The sample taken for sequencing was PBMCs. The source is a woman in her twenties or thirties in good health and CMV-seronegative.

This chain links TRBV7-9 with TRBJ2-2; D is possibly TRBD1 (6 bases). Trimming shortened V by 5 bases and J by 5 bases, and 21 bases separated the two germline ends. This CDR3 spans 17 amino acids. Looked up from germline, CDR1 is SEHNR and CDR2 is FQNEAQ (reference sequence). CDR3 loop: CASSHPPGQSVTGELFF. CDR3 in DNA: TGTGCCAGCAGCCACCCACCCGGACAGTCGGTGACCGGGGAGCTGTTTTTT. Based on the CDR3 plus reference TRBV7-9 and TRBJ2-2, the full variable domain is DTGVSQNPRHKITKRGQNVTFRCDPISEHNRLYWYRQTLGQGPEFLTYFQNEAQLEKSRLLSDRFSAERPKGSFSTLEIQRTEQGDSAMYLCASSHPPGQSVTGELFFGEGSRLTVL.

This chain links TRBV5-4 with TRBJ1-1; D might be TRBD1 (5 bases). V gave up 5 bases and J gave up 1 base, with 9 bases separating them. In germline, CDR1 is SGHNT, CDR2 YYREEE (reference sequence). The CDR3 sequence is 13 residues long. CDR3 residues: CASSPGGNTEAFF. The CDR3 nucleotides read TGTGCCAGCAGTCCCGGGGGGAACACTGAAGCTTTCTTT.

This rearrangement joins TRBV5-1 to TRBJ1-6; 8 bases align to TRBD1. In germline, CDR1 is SGHRS, CDR2 YFSETQ. The CDR3 sequence is 16 residues long. After removal of 4 bases from V and 7 bases from J, the junction contained 10 bases not matched to a gene. DNA for the CDR3: TGCGCCAGCAGCACATCGACAGGGGCAAGAAATTCACCCCTCCACTTT. Protein sequence: CASSTSTGARNSPLHF.

This clone was counted once. V is TRBV6-5 and J is TRBJ2-1; D perhaps matches TRBD2 (7 bases). Germline values: CDR1 MNHEY, CDR2 SVGAGI. The CDR3 contains 13 residues. The ends were cut back, 7 bases at V and 3 bases at J, with 10 bases in the middle. Written as DNA, the CDR3 is TGTGCCAGCAAGGGGGGGCTCTACAATGAGCAGTTCTTC. Protein product: CASKGGLYNEQFF.

This chain joins TRBV6-4 and TRBJ1-1; 9 bases match TRBD1. The germline V gene has CDR1 MRHNA and CDR2 SNTAGT. J lost 5 bases, V lost 6 bases, and 4 bases had no gene match. This CDR3 is 13 amino acids long. The CDR3, as DNA: TGTGCCAGCAGAGGGACAGGGAGGACTGAAGCTTTCTTT. It yields the protein CASRGTGRTEAFF.

This chain connects TRBV9 to TRBJ2-7, with 8 positions matching TRBD1. Unmatched junction bases numbered 9, after V lost 0 bases and J lost 7 bases. Germline CDR1 is SGDLS and CDR2 is YYNGEE. The CDR3 runs 15 residues. CDR3 sequence reads: CASSVAGGLLGEQYF. The CDR3 DNA reads TGTGCCAGCAGCGTAGCAGGGGGCCTCTTGGGAGAGCAGTACTTC.

CDR3 nucleotide sequence: TGCGCCAGCAGCATGGGACAGGGGGCAGGTGTCCATGGCTACACCTTC. This translates into CASSMGQGAGVHGYTF. This chain uses TRBV5-1 with TRBJ1-2; TRBD1 aligns across 12 bases. This CDR3 has 16 residues. Trimming cost V 4 bases and J 6 bases; bases outside gene matches: 10. The V gene's germline CDR1 is SGHRS and CDR2 YFSETQ.

V is TRBV10-1 and J is TRBJ2-1; a possible D gene is TRBD2 (6 bases). V was trimmed by 5 bases and J by 10 bases, leaving 15 bases between them. Germline loops: CDR1 WNHNN, CDR2 SYGVQD (reference sequence). This CDR3 is built from 13 residues. The CDR3 reads CASSSWDSPEQFF. The CDR3 region has the DNA TGCGCCAGCAGTTCCTGGGACTCCCCGGAGCAGTTCTTC.

The J gene is TRBJ2-7, the V gene TRBV15, with D perhaps matching TRBD2 (6 bases). The germline V gene encodes CDR1 LNHNV and CDR2 YYDKDF (reference sequence). With 9 bases removed from V and 5 bases from J, the gap between germline ends came to 14 bases. This CDR3 is 12 amino acids long. CDR3 DNA: TGTGCCACGTCAGGCGGGATGAACGAGCAGTACTTC. It encodes CATSGGMNEQYF.

The J gene is TRBJ2-1, the V gene TRBV7-3; D not resolved. The CDR3 is made up of 15 amino acids. The V and J ends lost 3 bases and 2 bases respectively, with 11 bases between them. Germline CDR1 is SGHTA and CDR2 is FQGTGA. As DNA, the CDR3 is TGTGCCAGCAGCTTGCGACCGGGTGCCTACAATGAGCAGTTCTTC. It is translated as CASSLRPGAYNEQFF.

The V call is TRBV7-8, the J call TRBJ2-5; TRBD1 matches 9 bases. The junction had 8 bases not matched to a gene; V was cut back by 5 bases and J by 4 bases. The CDR3 has 15 residues. Germline CDR1 SGHVS, CDR2 FQNEAQ. The CDR3 region is CASSRDRVLVETQYF. As DNA, the CDR3 is TGTGCCAGCAGCCGGGACAGGGTCCTCGTAGAGACCCAGTACTTC. Full variable domain (outside the CDR3, taken from reference TRBV7-8 and TRBJ2-5): GAGVSQSPRYKVAKRGQDVALRCDPISGHVSLFWYQQALGQGPEFLTYFQNEAQLDKSGLPSDRFFAERPEGSVSTLKIQRTQQEDSAVYLCASSRDRVLVETQYFGPGTRLLVL.

J is TRBJ2-7 and V is TRBV19; D unresolved. V was clipped by 3 bases and J by 0 bases, with 9 bases between them. The CDR3 sequence is 14 residues long. Germline CDR1 and CDR2: LNHDA and SQIVND (reference sequence). CDR3 sequence reads: CASSMSQLSYEQYF. Here the CDR3 DNA reads TGTGCCAGTAGTATGTCACAGCTCTCCTACGAGCAGTACTTC.

This chain uses TRBV5-4 with TRBJ1-5, with TRBD1 matching over 7 bases. The length of the CDR3 is 12 residues. J gave up 4 bases and V 6 bases, and 1 base lay outside the gene matches. The germline gives CDR1 SGHNT, CDR2 YYREEE (reference sequence). The DNA of the CDR3 is TGTGCCAGCACAGGGGGAAATCAGCCCCAGCATTTT. Translated, it gives CASTGGNQPQHF.

V and J are TRBV7-9 and TRBJ1-1; a weak D match, TRBD1 (5 bases). Trimming shortened V by 5 bases and J by 0 bases, and 16 bases separated the two germline ends. Germline V gene sequence: CDR1 SEHNR, CDR2 FQNEAQ (reference sequence). The CDR3 covers 16 residues. Here the CDR3 reads CASSRLLTDMNTEAFF. The DNA for the CDR3 is TGTGCCAGCAGCCGTCTATTGACAGACATGAACACTGAAGCTTTCTTT. Full variable domain (missing parts from reference TRBV7-9 and TRBJ1-1): DTGVSQNPRHKITKRGQNVTFRCDPISEHNRLYWYRQTLGQGPEFLTYFQNEAQLEKSRLLSDRFSAERPKGSFSTLEIQRTEQGDSAMYLCASSRLLTDMNTEAFFGQGTRLTVV.

The chain employs TRBV2 and TRBJ2-5, with TRBD1 matching over 11 bases. Germline V gene lookup returns CDR1 SNHLY and CDR2 FYNNEI. V lost 9 bases to trimming and J lost 5 bases; unmatched junction nucleotides: 23. This CDR3 has 19 amino acids. CDR3 sequence: CASSRDRGRAVVPSETQYF. Here the CDR3 DNA reads TGTGCCAGTTCCCGGGACAGGGGGAGGGCGGTCGTCCCAAGCGAGACCCAGTACTTC.

For the CDR3, the DNA is TGTGCCAGCAGCGTAACAGGGGAAGAGACCCAGTACTTC. This encodes CASSVTGEETQYF. The chain combines TRBV9 with TRBJ2-5; TRBD1 matches at 7 bases. With 1 base clipped from V and 3 bases from J, the junction kept 0 bases outside the gene matches. CDR1 and CDR2 (germline): SGDLS, YYNGEE. CDR3 length: 13 residues.

The V gene is TRBV28, the J gene TRBJ1-2, with D perhaps TRBD1 (6 bases). Germline V gene sequence: CDR1 MDHEN, CDR2 SYDVKM. V gave up 5 bases and J gave up 4 bases, with 14 bases separating them. The CDR3 is 14 amino acids. Here the CDR3 DNA reads TGTGCCAGCAGTGCGGGGGCGGGTTTCTATGGCTACACCTTC. Its protein product is CASSAGAGFYGYTF.

The chain joins TRBV29-1 to TRBJ2-1; 8 bases agree with TRBD1. V was clipped by 7 bases and J by 4 bases; unmatched bases: 9. The CDR3 runs 14 residues. CDR1 is SQVTM and CDR2 is ANQGSEA in the germline V gene. The CDR3 DNA follows: TGCAGCGCCCTTACCGGGACAGGTTACAATGAGCAGTTCTTC. Protein product: CSALTGTGYNEQFF.

The gene calls are TRBV6-6 and TRBJ2-1; 10 nucleotides line up with TRBD1. The CDR3 is 12 residues long. Germline V gives CDR1 MNHNY, CDR2 SVGAGI (reference sequence). The trim removed 6 bases at V and 10 bases at J, leaving 3 bases unmatched. CDR3 sequence reads: CASSDRGREQFF. For the CDR3, the DNA is TGTGCCAGCAGCGACAGGGGGCGAGAGCAGTTCTTC.

This sequence joins TRBV27 and TRBJ2-5; 7 bases fit TRBD1. The J segment lost 2 bases and the V segment lost 3 bases, leaving 3 bases of the junction unmatched. The V gene's germline CDR1 is MNHEY and CDR2 SMNVEV (reference sequence). The CDR3 contains 14 residues. CDR3 residues: CASSLWTGQETQYF. The CDR3 DNA reads as TGTGCCAGCAGTTTGTGGACAGGTCAAGAGACCCAGTACTTC.

This sequence joins TRBV9 and TRBJ1-2, with D perhaps TRBD1 (5 bases). CDR3 length: 13 amino acids. V was pared by 0 bases and J by 8 bases, with 11 bases between. From germline, CDR1 is SGDLS and CDR2 YYNGEE. The CDR3 here is CASSVEAGRGYTF. The CDR3 DNA is TGTGCCAGCAGCGTAGAGGCAGGGCGAGGCTACACCTTC.

The V gene is TRBV4-3, the J gene TRBJ1-5, with D tentatively TRBD1 (6 bases). Germline CDR1 LGHNA, CDR2 YSLEER. The CDR3 runs 17 residues. V lost 1 base to trimming and J lost 4 bases, with 17 bases between them. CDR3 residues: CASSQGVGAISNQPQHF. The CDR3 DNA is TGCGCCAGCAGCCAAGGGGTGGGGGCCATCTCTAATCAGCCCCAGCATTTT.

The chain couples TRBV27 to TRBJ1-5; D perhaps matches TRBD1 (6 bases). The CDR3 has 14 residues. Germline V gives CDR1 MNHEY, CDR2 SMNVEV (reference sequence). Deletions cut 2 bases from V and 3 bases from J, with 8 bases between. The CDR3 is CASSLAGDNQPQHF. CDR3 in DNA: TGTGCCAGCAGTTTAGCAGGGGACAATCAGCCCCAGCATTTT.

V gene TRBV21-1 combines with J gene TRBJ2-3; TRBD1 reflects the table's D call only, with no check against the DNA. TRBV21-1 counts as a pseudogene. The CDR3 is 16 residues long. CDR3 sequence reads: CASSKAQSHPVDTQYF. CDR3 bases: TGTGCCAGCAGCAAAGCGCAATCCCACCCAGTAGATACGCAGTATTTT.

This sequence joins TRBV25-1 and TRBJ1-1; TRBD1 is a possible D gene (5 bases). From germline, CDR1 is MGHDK and CDR2 SYGVNS. The CDR3 loop spans 16 amino acids. V lost 2 bases and J lost 5, with 18 bases in between. The CDR3 DNA reads TGTGCCAGCAGTGAAGGTGGGAGGGGCGGTAGTACTGAAGCTTTCTTT. It specifies CASSEGGRGGSTEAFF.

The chain joins TRBV5-4 to TRBJ2-7, with 9 bases that match TRBD2. The CDR3 loop spans 15 amino acids. The germline gives CDR1 SGHNT, CDR2 YYREEE (reference sequence). Losses at the gene ends were 2 bases for V and 1 base for J; bases not matched to a gene: 4. The CDR3 DNA is TGTGCCAGCAGCTTCCTCAGCGGGGGGTCCTACGAGCAGTACTTC. This sequence encodes CASSFLSGGSYEQYF.

The gene calls are TRBV7-6 and TRBJ2-7, with 8 bases fitting TRBD1. This CDR3 comprises 15 residues. Trimming took 5 bases from V and 7 from J; bases not matched to a gene: 13. Germline V gene sequence: CDR1 SGHVS, CDR2 FNYEAQ. The DNA of the CDR3 is TGTGCCAGCAGCCTATCAGGGGGCCCCTCTATGGAGCAGTACTTC. Translation: CASSLSGGPSMEQYF. Based on the CDR3 plus reference TRBV7-6 and TRBJ2-7, the full variable domain is GAGVSQSPRYKVTKRGQDVALRCDPISGHVSLYWYRQALGQGPEFLTYFNYEAQQDKSGLPNDRFSAERPEGSISTLTIQRTEQRDSAMYRCASSLSGGPSMEQYFGPGTRLTVT.

The chain uses TRBV4-2 and TRBJ2-1, with 11 bases fitting TRBD1. J was trimmed by 8 bases and V by 7 bases; bases with no gene match: 10. Germline V gene data show CDR1 as LGHNA and CDR2 as YNFKEQ. This CDR3 is 15 amino acids long. The CDR3 DNA reads TGTGCCAGCACCGTCGGACAGGGGGCAAGGGATGAGCAGTTCTTC. Residues: CASTVGQGARDEQFF.

The chain employs TRBV19 and TRBJ1-1; D remains ambiguous. The CDR3 totals 13 residues. CDR1 is LNHDA and CDR2 is SQIVND in the germline V gene (reference sequence). Trimming removed 0 bases from V and 5 bases from J, with 7 bases in between. The CDR3 sequence: CASSIDRETEAFF. In DNA, the CDR3 is TGTGCCAGTAGTATAGACCGAGAGACTGAAGCTTTCTTT.

The gene calls are TRBV6-6 and TRBJ2-7, with a possible D match to TRBD2 (5 bases). Between the trimmed V and J ends, which lost 6 bases and 0 bases, there was a span of 15 bases. There are 15 residues in the CDR3. Per the germline V gene, CDR1 is MNHNY and CDR2 is SVGAGI (reference sequence). CDR3 nucleotide sequence: TGTGCCAGCAGCCTCACTAGTGGTAGCTCCTACGAGCAGTACTTC. It translates to CASSLTSGSSYEQYF.

This sequence joins TRBV6-5 and TRBJ1-2; 7 bases are shared with TRBD1. The V segment lost 6 bases and the J segment 3 bases; nucleotides outside the gene matches: 1. Germline V gene sequence: CDR1 MNHEY, CDR2 SVGAGI. The CDR3 is made up of 12 amino acids. This chain's CDR3 is CASRTGDYGYTF. Here the CDR3 DNA reads TGTGCCAGCAGAACAGGGGACTATGGCTACACCTTC.